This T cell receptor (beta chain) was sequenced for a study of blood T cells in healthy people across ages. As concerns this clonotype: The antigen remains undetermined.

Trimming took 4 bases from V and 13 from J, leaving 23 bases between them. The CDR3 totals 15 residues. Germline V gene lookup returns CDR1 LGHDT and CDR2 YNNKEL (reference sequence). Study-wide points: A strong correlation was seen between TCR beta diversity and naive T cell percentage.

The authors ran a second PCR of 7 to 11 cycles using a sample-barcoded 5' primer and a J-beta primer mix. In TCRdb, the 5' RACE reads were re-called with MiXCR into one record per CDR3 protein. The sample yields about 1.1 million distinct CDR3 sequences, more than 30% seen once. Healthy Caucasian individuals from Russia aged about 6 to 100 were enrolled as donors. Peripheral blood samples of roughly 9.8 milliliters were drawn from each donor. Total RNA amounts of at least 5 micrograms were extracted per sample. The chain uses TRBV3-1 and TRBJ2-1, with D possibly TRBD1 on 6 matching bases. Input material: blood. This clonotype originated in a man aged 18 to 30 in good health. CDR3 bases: TGTGCCAGCAGCCCAAACAGGGTAGCACAAGAGACCCAGTTCTTC. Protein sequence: CASSPNRVAQETQFF.